Below are 8 T cell receptor beta chains sequenced from a single sample in a study of blood T cell repertoires in COVID-19. Profiled with immunoSEQ multiplex PCR; TCRdb holds only in-frame clones, not every one. The sample shows around 230,000 clones, over 80% of them seen only once. The sequenced material came from peripheral blood. The receptors stem from a woman in her seventies with active or convalescent COVID-19.

This chain joins TRBV5-1 and TRBJ2-1; a possible D gene is TRBD2 (7 bases). V shed 1 base and J shed 9 bases, with 14 bases lying between them. The CDR3 loop spans 14 amino acids. From germline, CDR1 is SGHRS and CDR2 YFSETQ. The CDR3 is CASSLLGGAGEQFF. The CDR3, as DNA: TGCGCCAGCAGCTTGTTAGGGGGGGCCGGTGAGCAGTTCTTC.

The chain employs TRBV19 and TRBJ2-3; TRBD1 might be the D (5 bases). Trimming stripped 5 bases from V and 6 bases from J, with 12 bases between. Germline CDR1 LNHDA, CDR2 SQIVND (reference sequence). The CDR3 loop spans 13 amino acids. CDR3: CASSPTAGDTQYF. CDR3 in DNA: TGTGCCAGTAGTCCGACTGCAGGGGATACGCAGTATTTT.

The chain links TRBV7-9 to TRBJ2-4; maybe TRBD2 (6 bases). Germline-derived CDR1 and CDR2 are SEHNR and FQNEAQ (reference sequence). The CDR3 has 14 residues. V lost 3 bases, J lost 5 bases, and 11 bases lay in between. The CDR3 DNA reads as TGTGCCAGCAGCTTGACGGGGGTGGAAAACATTCAGTACTTC. It translates to CASSLTGVENIQYF.

The chain links TRBV24-1 to TRBJ2-7, with a tentative D call TRBD1 (5 bases). V was pared by 9 bases and J by 2 bases, with 16 bases between. This CDR3 is built from 14 residues. Germline lookup yields CDR1 KGHDR and CDR2 SFDVKD. In DNA form, the CDR3 reads TGTGCCACCCACCCGACAGCTTCGCCCTACGAGCAGTACTTC. This gives the protein CATHPTASPYEQYF.

The chain employs TRBV2 and TRBJ1-2; perhaps TRBD1 as D (6 bases). Germline V gene data show CDR1 as SNHLY and CDR2 as FYNNEI. V lost 7 bases, J lost 4 bases, and 19 bases lay in between. The CDR3 has 15 amino acids. The CDR3 region is CASKGGGGLSYGYTF. The CDR3 coding sequence is TGTGCCAGCAAGGGAGGGGGAGGCTTAAGCTATGGCTACACCTTC. The full variable domain, with the rest looked up from reference TRBV2 and TRBJ1-2, is EPEVTQTPSHQVTQMGQEVILRCVPISNHLYFYWYRQILGQKVEFLVSFYNNEISEKSEIFDDQFSVERPDGSNFTLKIRSTKLEDSAMYFCASKGGGGLSYGYTFGSGTRLTVV.

This chain uses TRBV2 with TRBJ2-1, with D perhaps matching TRBD2 (5 bases). Trimming pared 2 bases from V and 0 bases from J, leaving 8 bases between. Germline V gene data show CDR1 as SNHLY and CDR2 as FYNNEI. This CDR3 is built from 15 residues. CDR3 DNA sequence: TGTGCCAGCAGTGAAAGGGCGGGCTCCTACAATGAGCAGTTCTTC. Protein sequence: CASSERAGSYNEQFF.

The J gene is TRBJ1-5, the V gene TRBV29-1; D might be TRBD1 (6 bases). Germline CDR1 is SQVTM and CDR2 is ANQGSEA. With 3 bases removed from V and 4 bases from J, the gap between germline ends came to 10 bases. CDR3 length equals 13 residues. CDR3 coding DNA: TGCAGCGTTGACGGGGGGCTGAATCAGCCCCAGCATTTT. Residues: CSVDGGLNQPQHF.

The chain employs TRBV2 and TRBJ2-5, with 7 positions matching TRBD2. Losses at the gene ends were 5 bases for V and 5 bases for J; bases not matched to a gene: 2. The CDR3 has 12 amino acids. Germline V gene data show CDR1 as SNHLY and CDR2 as FYNNEI. The CDR3 is CASSIGGETQYF. CDR3 sequence (DNA): TGTGCCAGCAGTATCGGGGGGGAGACCCAGTACTTC.